In its sample, the clone carrying this T cell receptor (beta chain) was seen many times. What it binds is not known. The authors sequenced patients whose flow cytometry had shown CD8+CD57+ cell expansion. Blood was sampled before the patients had received any therapy. This record comes from a study of CD8+CD57+ T cells in acquired aplastic anemia. Trimming took off 5 bases at V and 0 bases at J, with 8 bases between the two ends. The CDR3 runs 14 residues. Germline V gives CDR1 SEHNR, CDR2 FQNEAQ (reference sequence). The use of genomic DNA as template underpinned the TCR beta VDJ and CDR3 profiling. TCRdb itself ran the reads through MiXCR, one entry per CDR3 protein. The repertoire has about 190,000 distinct CDR3 sequences, 48% of them found once; the top ten carry about 9.7%. Findings and caveats of the study: Levels of CD8+ Simpson's diversity were not significantly distinct in patients versus controls.

The V gene is TRBV7-9, the J gene TRBJ1-3, with D possibly being TRBD1 (5 bases). Sequenced material: sorted CD4+, CD8+, or CD8+CD57+ T cells (not recorded which) from PBMCs. The source is a human donor with aplastic anemia. CDR3 amino acids: CASSQQASGNTIYF. The CDR3 DNA follows: TGTGCCAGCAGCCAACAGGCCTCTGGAAACACCATATATTTT.